One and the same sample provided the 23 T cell receptor beta chains below, sequenced in a study of blood T cells in healthy people across ages. For the second PCR, which ran for roughly 6 to 12 cycles, a sample-barcoded 5' primer and a J-beta primer mix were used. TCRdb itself ran the 5' RACE reads through MiXCR, one entry per CDR3 protein. The sample holds some 940,000 distinct CDR3 sequences, 25% to 30% seen once. These records were also assigned to another study, of T cells of mothers and their children.

Sequenced: blood. These receptors all come from a woman between 35 and 50 years old in good health.

This clonotype was seen at least ten times. The chain recombines TRBV7-9 with TRBJ2-1; no clear D gene. V lost 5 bases to trimming and J lost 8 bases, with 19 bases between them. Per germline, CDR1 SEHNR and CDR2 FQNEAQ (reference sequence). The CDR3 contains 15 residues. CDR3 amino acids: CASSTVVATVDEQFF. The CDR3 DNA reads as TGTGCCAGCAGCACGGTGGTGGCTACAGTGGATGAGCAGTTCTTC.

This clonotype was seen more than once but under ten times. The J gene is TRBJ1-2, the V gene TRBV28; TRBD1 aligns across 11 bases. Trimming removed 4 bases from V and 4 bases from J; junction bases left unmatched: 8. This CDR3 region has 16 residues. Germline V lookup: CDR1 MDHEN, CDR2 SYDVKM. CDR3 amino acids: CASSSSGTGGSYGYTF. CDR3 in DNA: TGTGCCAGCAGTTCCTCCGGGACAGGGGGTTCCTATGGCTACACCTTC.

This clonotype appeared many times. V is TRBV12-3 or TRBV12-4 and J is TRBJ2-7; D uncertain. This CDR3 has 17 amino acids. V dropped 1 base and J dropped 3 bases, with 19 bases sitting between them. As DNA, the CDR3 is TGTGCCAGCAGTTTAGGCCCTGATCCCGGGCCTTACTACGAGCAGTACTTC. It specifies CASSLGPDPGPYYEQYF.

The rearrangement uses TRBV5-1 and TRBJ2-7; D possibly corresponds to TRBD2 (5 bases). Germline-derived CDR1 and CDR2 are SGHRS and YFSETQ. V was trimmed by 0 bases and J by 0 bases, leaving 10 bases between them. The CDR3 is 15 amino acids. The CDR3 bases are TGCGCCAGCAGCTTGGAGGCTAGCTTCTCCTACGAGCAGTACTTC. Residues: CASSLEASFSYEQYF.

At least ten counts were recorded for this clonotype. The chain joins TRBV18 to TRBJ2-3; D not resolved. The CDR3 extends over 14 amino acids. The V end was cut by 3 bases, the J end by 4 bases, with 11 bases between. Germline loops: CDR1 KGHSH, CDR2 LQKENI. CDR3 sequence: CASSPNGLADTQYF. As DNA, the CDR3 is TGTGCCAGCTCACCGAACGGCTTGGCAGATACGCAGTATTTT. The whole variable domain, filled in from reference TRBV18 and TRBJ2-3, reads NAGVMQNPRHLVRRRGQEARLRCSPMKGHSHVYWYRQLPEEGLKFMVYLQKENIIDESGMPKERFSAEFPKEGPSILRIQQVVRGDSAAYFCASSPNGLADTQYFGPGTRLTVL.

This clonotype was counted at least ten times. The chain links TRBV24-1 to TRBJ2-5, with D perhaps matching TRBD2 (5 bases). V dropped 3 bases and J dropped 5 bases, with 18 bases sitting between them. CDR1 and CDR2 (germline): KGHDR, SFDVKD. The CDR3 is 16 amino acids. The CDR3 here is CATSDNLRAARETQYF. The CDR3 coding sequence is TGTGCCACCAGTGATAACCTGCGGGCCGCTAGGGAGACCCAGTACTTC.

The rearrangement links TRBV5-1 to TRBJ2-7; maybe TRBD1 (6 bases). Germline-derived CDR1 and CDR2 are SGHRS and YFSETQ. The CDR3 runs to 17 residues. Deletions cut 0 bases from V and 1 base from J, with 17 bases between. CDR3 amino acids: CASSLAAGTGLSYEQYF. The CDR3 coding sequence is TGCGCCAGCAGCTTGGCCGCGGGCACAGGGCTGTCCTACGAGCAGTACTTC.

This clonotype appeared many times. This may come from a read error, since a much larger clone is one base off. The V and J genes are TRBV14 and TRBJ2-4, with D possibly matching TRBD2 (7 bases). Germline-derived CDR1 and CDR2 are SGHDN and FVKESK. This CDR3 is 13 amino acids long. This CDR3 is CASSQSPGGIRYF. In nucleotides, the CDR3 is TGTGCCAGCAGCCAAAGCCCGGGGGGCATTCGGTACTTC. The whole variable domain, filled in from reference TRBV14 and TRBJ2-4, reads EAGVTQFPSHSVIEKGQTVTLRCDPISGHDNLYWYRRVMGKEIKFLLHFVKESKQDESGMPNNRFLAERTGGTYSTLKVQPAELEDSGVYFCASSQSPGGIRYFGAGTRLSVL.

The table lists this clonotype with many counts. The V gene is TRBV7-2, the J gene TRBJ2-7, with 9 bases that match TRBD2. V was pared by 7 bases and J by 3 bases, with 7 bases of the junction left unmatched. The CDR3 is made up of 14 amino acids. Germline V gene sequence: CDR1 SGHTA, CDR2 FQGNSA. CDR3 in amino acids: CASNQLAGDYEQYF. The CDR3 DNA is TGTGCCAGCAACCAACTAGCGGGTGACTACGAGCAGTACTTC.

The chain is built from TRBV20-1 and TRBJ1-2; D is uncertain. Germline V lookup: CDR1 DFQATT, CDR2 SNEGSKA (reference sequence). The germline V and J ends were trimmed by 0 bases and 8 bases, with 25 bases remaining between them. CDR3 length: 17 residues. CDR3 bases: TGCAGTGCTAGAGACAAAACCGGGTTCGCGGGCCCCAGAGGCTACACCTTC. Residues: CSARDKTGFAGPRGYTF.

This clonotype has just a few counts. J is TRBJ2-7 and V is TRBV7-2, with no clear D. The CDR3 extends over 11 amino acids. V lost 5 bases, J lost 7 bases, and 9 bases lay in between. Germline-derived CDR1 and CDR2 are SGHTA and FQGNSA. CDR3 sequence: CASSPLGEQYF. The CDR3, as DNA: TGTGCCAGCAGCCCCCTCGGGGAGCAGTACTTC. Full variable domain (outside the CDR3, taken from reference TRBV7-2 and TRBJ2-7): GAGVSQSPSNKVTEKGKDVELRCDPISGHTALYWYRQSLGQGLEFLIYFQGNSAPDKSGLPSDRFSAERTGGSVSTLTIQRTQQEDSAVYLCASSPLGEQYFGPGTRLTVT.

To note about this clonotype: With only one base between it and a far larger clone, this is likely a read error. This chain joins TRBV27 and TRBJ2-7; no clear D gene. Germline-derived CDR1 and CDR2 are MNHEY and SMNVEV (reference sequence). The CDR3 covers 11 residues. Trimming cost V 8 bases and J 4 bases, with 9 bases left between them. The CDR3 sequence: CASGHGYEQYF. In DNA form, the CDR3 reads TGTGCCAGCGGTCACGGGTACGAGCAGTACTTC.

This clonotype was seen many times. The rearrangement joins TRBV29-1 to TRBJ2-1, with D unclear. This CDR3 is built from 12 residues. Between the trimmed V and J ends, which lost 3 bases and 4 bases, there was a span of 7 bases. Germline CDR1 and CDR2: SQVTM and ANQGSEA. The CDR3 loop is CSVEVLYNEQFF. The CDR3 DNA is TGCAGCGTTGAGGTCCTTTACAATGAGCAGTTCTTC.

V is TRBV5-5 and J is TRBJ1-5; 8 bases fit TRBD1. The CDR3 covers 16 residues. V gave up 2 bases and J gave up 1 base; unmatched junction bases: 5. Germline-derived CDR1 and CDR2 are SGHKS and YYEKEE (reference sequence). Written as DNA, the CDR3 is TGTGCCAGCAGCTTCCAGGGGGCGATGAGCAATCAGCCCCAGCATTTT. This encodes CASSFQGAMSNQPQHF.

In this sample, this clonotype turned up a few times. The genes are TRBV28 and TRBJ2-7; no definite D call. The germline V gene encodes CDR1 MDHEN and CDR2 SYDVKM. The CDR3 runs 13 residues. Trimming took off 5 bases at V and 0 bases at J, with 8 bases between the two ends. CDR3 sequence (DNA): TGTGCCAGCAGTAACATGGACTCCTACGAGCAGTACTTC. This translates into CASSNMDSYEQYF.

This clonotype was observed a handful of times. This sequence joins TRBV14 and TRBJ2-3; D uncertain. Germline V gives CDR1 SGHDN, CDR2 FVKESK. The V end was cut by 8 bases, the J end by 4 bases, with 19 bases between. The CDR3 extends over 15 amino acids. CDR3 protein: CASSVGRASPDTQYF. CDR3 nucleotide sequence: TGTGCCAGCTCAGTAGGTCGCGCGTCTCCAGATACGCAGTATTTT.

The rearrangement uses TRBV15 and TRBJ2-5; the match to TRBD1 covers 10 bases. Trimming cost V 4 bases and J 4 bases; bases outside gene matches: 3. The CDR3 spans 14 residues. The germline gives CDR1 LNHNV, CDR2 YYDKDF (reference sequence). CDR3 sequence: CATSKGDRGETQYF. The DNA for the CDR3 is TGTGCCACCAGCAAGGGGGACAGGGGAGAGACCCAGTACTTC. Combining the CDR3 with reference TRBV15 and TRBJ2-5 gives the whole variable domain DAMVIQNPRYQVTQFGKPVTLSCSQTLNHNVMYWYQQKSSQAPKLLFHYYDKDFNNEADTPDNFQSRRPNTSFCFLDIRSPGLGDTAMYLCATSKGDRGETQYFGPGTRLLVL.

With regard to this clonotype: The missing conserved phenylalanine or tryptophan at the end of this CDR3 makes a read error likely. The chain employs TRBV2 and TRBJ2-7, with a tentative D call TRBD1 (6 bases). CDR1 SNHLY and CDR2 FYNNEI come from the germline V gene. V was trimmed by 7 bases and J by 0 bases, leaving 13 bases between them. This CDR3 comprises 14 residues. The CDR3 sequence: CASKRTDSSYEQYY. The CDR3 DNA sequence: TGTGCCAGCAAAAGAACGGACAGCTCCTACGAGCAGTACTAC.

In this sample, this clonotype turned up many times. V and J are TRBV11-1 and TRBJ2-2, with unresolved D. With 3 bases removed from V and 7 bases from J, the gap between germline ends came to 3 bases. This CDR3 has 11 amino acids. Germline-derived CDR1 and CDR2 are SGHAT and FQDESV (reference sequence). Written as DNA, the CDR3 is TGTGCCAGCAGCTTGAACGGGGAGCTGTTTTTT. It specifies CASSLNGELFF.

In this sample, this clonotype turned up many times. The chain employs TRBV7-3 and TRBJ2-3; 12 bases are a match to TRBD2. The CDR3 totals 19 residues. V lost 7 bases, J lost 1 base, and 15 bases stayed unmatched. Germline V CDR1 and CDR2: SGHTA, FQGTGA. The CDR3 DNA reads TGTGCCAGCACCCCCGGTGGGCTAGCGGGGGGGGTGGGCACAGATACGCAGTATTTT. Protein sequence: CASTPGGLAGGVGTDTQYF.

There are a few counts of this clonotype. The V call is TRBV28, the J call TRBJ2-7, with 7 nucleotides matching TRBD2. After removal of 3 bases from V and 6 bases from J, the junction contained 11 bases not matched to a gene. Germline lookup yields CDR1 MDHEN and CDR2 SYDVKM. The CDR3 extends over 15 amino acids. The CDR3 DNA follows: TGTGCCAGCAGTTTTCGGGGGGATTATGAAGGCGAGCAGTACTTC. Its translation: CASSFRGDYEGEQYF.

This clonotype was observed a few times. The junction differs from germline at one of its ends, possibly a read error. This chain uses TRBV29-1 with TRBJ1-1, with D possibly matching TRBD1 (6 bases). The germline CDR1 and CDR2 sequences are SQVTM and ANQGSEA. The CDR3 covers 13 residues. The CDR3 region has the DNA TGCGGCGTTGGAGATTACAGGGCGGTTAAAGCTTTCTTT. Amino acids: CGVGDYRAVKAFF.

The CDR3 DNA sequence: TGTGCCAGCAGTTTCACAGGGACGCGGGGGAATCAACAAGAGACCCAGTACTTC. Amino acid sequence: CASSFTGTRGNQQETQYF. V gene TRBV28 combines with J gene TRBJ2-5; D is perhaps TRBD2 (7 bases). The germline V gene encodes CDR1 MDHEN and CDR2 SYDVKM. The CDR3 is 18 residues long. Trimming removed 3 bases from V and 2 bases from J, with 22 bases in between.